This T cell receptor beta chain is drawn from a study of T cell repertoires in cytomegalovirus infection. Study as a whole: Recently identified HLA-C-restricted and well-studied HLA-B-restricted CMV epitopes were used. It can be stated that public TCR beta signatures indicated CMV infection as well as a matching HLA type.

Study findings and constraints: Carriers of CMV plus the relevant HLA were identified by cumulative public TCR beta family frequency. Clonotype analysis showed dominance of the ex vivo response by HLA-C-restricted CMV-specific TCR beta clonotypes.

In the case of this clonotype: The antigen is not known.

MiXCR, run by TCRdb on the reads, gives a single entry per CDR3 protein. The sample contains approximately 910,000 distinct CDR3 sequences, 25% to 40% of which appear only once. Germline V lookup: CDR1 MGHRA, CDR2 YSYEKL. This CDR3 has 17 residues. The V gene lost 1 base and the J gene lost 3 bases, with 18 bases spanning the gap. This rearrangement joins TRBV4-1 to TRBJ2-5; TRBD1 or TRBD2 may be the D gene (5 bases each). The sequence was obtained from a human donor in good health (CMV status not recorded). Some clones in this sample may be carry-over from other donors' samples. Sequencing was performed on cultured CD8+ T cells from PBMCs, taken from culture after CMV antigen stimulation. CDR3 in DNA: TGCGCCAGCAGCCAAGCGGATTGGGGGACGTTCGAAGAGACCCAGTACTTC. Protein product: CASSQADWGTFEETQYF.